This TCR beta chain appears in the sequencing data of a study of response to subunit inactivated influenza vaccine. TCRdb reprocessed the RT-PCR reads with MiXCR, giving one entry per CDR3 protein. This sample has about 170,000 distinct CDR3 sequences, with 12% found just once. With V trimmed by 2 bases and J by 5 bases, 4 bases remained unmatched. Germline V lookup: CDR1 MDHEN, CDR2 SYDVKM. CDR3 length equals 15 residues. This sample also appeared in a second study, on T cells expressing NK-cell markers. Per that paper: With UMIs, 5'RACE template switching was used to make TCR beta cDNA. HCMV seropositivity marked seven of the eight sequenced donors; one was seronegative. More than 5 donors carried dominant NKG2C+ clonotypes that made up roughly 1.0-7.5% of their CD8+ T cells. Expanded NKG2C+ T cell clones had unclear HCMV specificity.

V is TRBV28 and J is TRBJ2-1, with 9 bases identical to TRBD1. This TCR came from a middle-aged man who received an inactivated influenza vaccine. The sample here was CD8+ T cells sorted from PBMCs, taken approximately 12 days after vaccination. The CDR3 DNA sequence: TGTGCCAGCAGTTTACCGGACAGGGGAAACAATGAGCAGTTCTTC. Residues: CASSLPDRGNNEQFF.